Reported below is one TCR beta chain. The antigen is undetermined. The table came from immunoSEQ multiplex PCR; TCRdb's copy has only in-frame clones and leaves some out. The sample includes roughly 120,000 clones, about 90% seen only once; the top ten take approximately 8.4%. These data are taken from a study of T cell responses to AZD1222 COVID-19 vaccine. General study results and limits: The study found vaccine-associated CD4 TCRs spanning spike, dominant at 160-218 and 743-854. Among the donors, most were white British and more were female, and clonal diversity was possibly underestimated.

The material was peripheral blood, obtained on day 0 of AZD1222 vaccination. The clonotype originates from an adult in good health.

CDR3 nucleotide sequence: TGCGCCAGCAGCCTTGGGACAGGGGAGCTGATTGGAAACACCATATATTTT. Protein product: CASSLGTGELIGNTIYF. This chain links TRBV10-1 with TRBJ1-3; 10 bases line up with TRBD1. Germline CDR1 and CDR2: WNHNN and SYGVQD (reference sequence). This CDR3 is 17 amino acids long. V dropped 6 bases and J dropped 3; count of bases not matched to a gene: 11.